Shown below are 3 T cell receptor beta chains from a single sample sequenced in a study of radiation and T cells in renal cell carcinoma. Some clones are missing from TCRdb's copy, which holds only in-frame ones; the method was immunoSEQ multiplex PCR. The table has 40,000 to 60,000 clones, more than 80% seen once. The sample's time point: blood 2 weeks post-SBRT. Treatment in this sample: 15 Gy SBRT to primary tumor, nephrectomy 4 weeks later. This sample comprised blood, obtained from a patient whose treatment included radiotherapy and nephrectomy. These receptors all come from an older woman with renal cell carcinoma.

The chain is built from TRBV5-1 and TRBJ1-2; D remains unclear. Trimming removed 4 bases from V and 2 bases from J, with 9 bases in between. The CDR3 loop spans 13 amino acids. Germline CDR1 reads SGHRS; CDR2 reads YFSETQ. In DNA form, the CDR3 reads TGCGCCAGCAGCCAGGACGGAAACTATGGCTACACCTTC. It translates to CASSQDGNYGYTF.

In this sample, this clone turned up a few times. V usage is TRBV2 and J usage is TRBJ2-1; 7 nucleotides line up with TRBD1. Unmatched junction bases numbered 8, after V lost 4 bases and J lost 8 bases. The CDR3 is made up of 14 amino acids. CDR1 SNHLY and CDR2 FYNNEI come from the germline V gene. The CDR3 DNA is TGTGCCAGCAGTGCGGCAGGGGGAAGGGATGAGCAGTTCTTC. It encodes CASSAAGGRDEQFF.

The rearrangement links TRBV18 to TRBJ1-4, with D hard to call. The CDR3 runs to 16 residues. Germline-derived CDR1 and CDR2 are KGHSH and LQKENI. Trimming stripped 3 bases from V and 0 bases from J, with 11 bases between. Here the CDR3 reads CASSPSPRTTNEKLFF. In DNA form, the CDR3 reads TGTGCCAGCTCACCGTCTCCGCGGACAACTAATGAAAAACTGTTTTTT. The variable domain in full, with the rest retrieved from reference TRBV18 and TRBJ1-4, is NAGVMQNPRHLVRRRGQEARLRCSPMKGHSHVYWYRQLPEEGLKFMVYLQKENIIDESGMPKERFSAEFPKEGPSILRIQQVVRGDSAAYFCASSPSPRTTNEKLFFGSGTQLSVL.